This T cell receptor (beta chain) was found in a study of blood T cell repertoires in COVID-19. Study-level background: The samples span acute and convalescent COVID-19 from the United States, Italy and Spain. PBMCs, B-cell-depleted T cells, or T cells provided the cDNA or gDNA that made up the material.

Authors' analysis steps: Amplification of reference gene primers was used by the study to estimate nucleated cell counts. Sequenced by immunoSEQ multiplex PCR; TCRdb stores in-frame clones only, minus some. V and J calls and clone size are copied from that table; D and trimming were computed from the DNA. The data contain under 150,000 clones, 70% to 85% of them singletons. The sample holds a few counts of this clone. CDR1 is GTSNPN and CDR2 is SVGIG in the germline V gene (reference sequence). This CDR3 is 13 amino acids long. With V trimmed by 8 bases and J by 9 bases, 10 bases remained unmatched. The TCR originated in an elderly woman in a cohort sampled during active or convalescent COVID-19. The material sequenced was peripheral blood. V gene TRBV30 combines with J gene TRBJ1-6; 7 bases line up with TRBD1. CDR3 amino acids: CAGTQGVGSPLHF. As DNA, the CDR3 is TGTGCCGGAACCCAGGGGGTGGGTTCACCCCTCCACTTT.